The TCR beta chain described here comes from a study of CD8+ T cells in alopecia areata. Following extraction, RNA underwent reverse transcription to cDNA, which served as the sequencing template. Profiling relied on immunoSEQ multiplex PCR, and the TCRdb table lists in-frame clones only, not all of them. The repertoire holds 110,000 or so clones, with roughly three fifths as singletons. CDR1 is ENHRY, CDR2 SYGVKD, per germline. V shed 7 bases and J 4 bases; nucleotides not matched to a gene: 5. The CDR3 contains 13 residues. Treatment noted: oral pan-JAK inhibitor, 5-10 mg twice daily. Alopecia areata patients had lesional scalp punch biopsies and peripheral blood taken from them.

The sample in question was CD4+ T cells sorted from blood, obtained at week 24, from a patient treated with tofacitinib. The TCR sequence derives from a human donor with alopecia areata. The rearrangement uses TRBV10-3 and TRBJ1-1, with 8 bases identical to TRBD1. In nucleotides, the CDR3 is TGTGCCATCACCTACGACAGGGGCACTGAAGCTTTCTTT. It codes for CAITYDRGTEAFF.